Below, 31 T cell receptor beta chains from the same sample are listed, as sequenced in a study of T cell responses to AZD1222 COVID-19 vaccine (dated by TCRdb to 2020 to 2023). Libraries were constructed by the immunoSEQ multiplex PCR assay. Held by TCRdb, this immuneACCESS table contains in-frame sequences only and omits some clones. Under half of the omission traces to an unresolved V gene where checked; the cause of the rest is unknown. This sample holds around 120,000 clones; approximately 90% were observed only once. 4.5% to 5% of the sample is taken by the ten largest. The sample's time point, from its label and the paper: baseline before first vaccination. The sequenced sample was peripheral blood, obtained on day 0 of AZD1222 vaccination. The receptors derive from an adult in good health.

This chain uses TRBV5-4 with TRBJ1-2; D perhaps matches TRBD1 (6 bases). From germline, CDR1 is SGHNT and CDR2 YYREEE (reference sequence). Trimming removed 1 base from V and 6 bases from J, with 16 bases in between. The CDR3 totals 15 residues. This CDR3 is CASSLMGGLGDGYTF. CDR3 nucleotides: TGTGCCAGCAGCTTGATGGGGGGCCTCGGGGATGGCTACACCTTC.

This chain links TRBV2 with TRBJ2-1, with D tentatively TRBD1 (6 bases). The V gene lost 6 bases and the J gene lost 12 bases, with 12 bases spanning the gap. The CDR3 totals 11 residues. CDR1 and CDR2 from the germline V gene are SNHLY and FYNNEI. The CDR3 loop is CASRGDTGQFF. The CDR3 DNA sequence: TGTGCCAGCAGGGGGGACACCGGGCAGTTCTTC.

The chain recombines TRBV7-3 with TRBJ2-1; 7 nucleotides line up with TRBD2. The germline gives CDR1 SGHTA, CDR2 FQGTGA. The CDR3 length is 14 residues. V trimming: 5 bases; J trimming: 7 bases; junction bases outside the gene matches: 8. The chain's CDR3 is CASSVAGLTNEQFF. In nucleotides, the CDR3 is TGTGCCAGCAGCGTGGCGGGACTAACGAATGAGCAGTTCTTC. The variable domain in full, completed from reference TRBV7-3 and TRBJ2-1, reads GAGVSQTPSNKVTEKGKYVELRCDPISGHTALYWYRQSLGQGPEFLIYFQGTGAADDSGLPNDRFFAVRPEGSVSTLKIQRTERGDSAVYLCASSVAGLTNEQFFGPGTRLTVL.

The CDR3 spells CASSLGRGNPKRLFF. The CDR3, as DNA: TGTGCCAGCAGCTTAGGCCGAGGAAACCCGAAACGGCTGTTTTTT. The chain employs TRBV13 and TRBJ1-4, with D hard to call. V gave up 0 bases and J gave up 14 bases, with 19 bases separating them. This CDR3 is 15 amino acids long. CDR1 and CDR2 from the germline V gene are PRHDT and FYEKMQ (reference sequence).

The chain joins TRBV24-1 to TRBJ2-5, with 11 bases that match TRBD1. Germline assignment: CDR1 KGHDR and CDR2 SFDVKD. Germline trimming cut 9 bases from V and 8 bases from J; bases unmatched to any gene: 7. There are 13 residues in the CDR3. This CDR3 is CATLGGTGGTQYF. The DNA for the CDR3 is TGTGCCACCCTTGGTGGGACAGGGGGTACCCAGTACTTC.

The V call is TRBV28, the J call TRBJ1-2; perhaps TRBD1 as D (5 bases). Deletions cut 6 bases from V and 4 bases from J, with 9 bases between. The germline V gene has CDR1 MDHEN and CDR2 SYDVKM. CDR3 size: 12 residues. CDR3 loop: CASRTELYGYTF. CDR3 DNA: TGTGCCAGCAGGACAGAACTCTATGGCTACACCTTC.

This clone has more than one count but fewer than ten. V is TRBV7-2 and J is TRBJ1-4; a possible D gene is TRBD1 (6 bases). Germline V gene data show CDR1 as SGHTA and CDR2 as FQGNSA. This CDR3 is built from 13 residues. V lost 8 bases and J 6 bases, leaving 13 bases between the germline ends. CDR3 region: CASQRTADEKLFF. CDR3 bases: TGTGCCAGCCAGAGGACAGCGGATGAAAAACTGTTTTTT. Together with reference TRBV7-2 and TRBJ1-4, the CDR3 gives the full variable domain: GAGVSQSPSNKVTEKGKDVELRCDPISGHTALYWYRQSLGQGLEFLIYFQGNSAPDKSGLPSDRFSAERTGGSVSTLTIQRTQQEDSAVYLCASQRTADEKLFFGSGTQLSVL.

This sequence joins TRBV25-1 and TRBJ2-4; possible D gene TRBD1, 6 bases. Germline assignment: CDR1 MGHDK and CDR2 SYGVNS. This CDR3 comprises 12 residues. Trimming took 6 bases from V and 8 from J, leaving 11 bases between them. This chain's CDR3 is CASRGQFYIQYF. In DNA form, the CDR3 reads TGTGCCAGCAGGGGACAATTTTACATTCAGTACTTC.

The rearrangement uses TRBV6-1 and TRBJ2-7, with 10 bases that match TRBD2. The CDR3 consists of 15 residues. Germline V gene lookup returns CDR1 MNHNS and CDR2 SASEGT. J lost 3 bases, V lost 3 bases, and 5 bases had no gene match. In nucleotides, the CDR3 is TGTGCCAGCAGTGAGGGAGCGGGGGGGCGCTACGAGCAGTACTTC. This translates into CASSEGAGGRYEQYF.

This chain joins TRBV6-6 and TRBJ1-6; D gene unclear. The V gene lost 3 bases and the J gene lost 0 bases, with 9 bases spanning the gap. Looked up from germline, CDR1 is MNHNY and CDR2 is SVGAGI (reference sequence). CDR3 length: 16 residues. The CDR3 is CASSYAEGSYNSPLHF. As DNA, the CDR3 is TGTGCCAGCAGTTATGCGGAGGGCTCCTATAATTCACCCCTCCACTTT.

Note on this clone: At one end, the junction sequence differs from germline, possibly due to a read error. The sample carries other DNA sequences with the same CDR3. The chain joins TRBV11-2 to TRBJ1-1; D ambiguous. The CDR3 consists of 15 residues. Germline lookup yields CDR1 SGHAT and CDR2 FQNNGV. The CDR3 DNA reads TGCGCCAGCAGCTTAGAGCTGAGCATGAACACTGAAGCTTTCTTT. Its protein is CASSLELSMNTEAFF.

This chain joins TRBV29-1 and TRBJ1-4; a possible D gene is TRBD1 (5 bases). The V end lost 4 bases, the J end lost 7 bases, and 13 bases lay between the germline ends. This CDR3 has 13 amino acids. CDR1 SQVTM and CDR2 ANQGSEA come from the germline V gene. The CDR3 bases are TGCAGCGTTGGCGAGGGGCCGAGTGAAAAACTGTTTTTT. Its protein product is CSVGEGPSEKLFF. The whole variable domain, filled in from reference TRBV29-1 and TRBJ1-4, reads SAVISQKPSRDICQRGTSLTIQCQVDSQVTMMFWYRQQPGQSLTLIATANQGSEATYESGFVIDKFPISRPNLTFSTLTVSNMSPEDSSIYLCSVGEGPSEKLFFGSGTQLSVL.

The chain carries TRBV24-1 and TRBJ2-3; D might be TRBD1 or TRBD2, each matching 5 bases. Trimming stripped 0 bases from V and 4 bases from J, with 7 bases between. The length of the CDR3 is 14 residues. The V gene's germline CDR1 is KGHDR and CDR2 SFDVKD. The CDR3 DNA reads TGTGCCACCAGTGATTTGAGGGGAGCAGATACGCAGTATTTT. It codes for CATSDLRGADTQYF.

This clone was detected only once. The chain uses TRBV7-8 and TRBJ2-5; D call uncertain. With 7 bases removed from V and 5 bases from J, the gap between germline ends came to 8 bases. The CDR3 sequence is 11 residues long. Germline V CDR1 and CDR2: SGHVS, FQNEAQ. CDR3 DNA sequence: TGTGCCAGCAAAAGGGCGGAGACCCAGTACTTC. This encodes CASKRAETQYF. Variable domain in full (rest from reference TRBV7-8 and TRBJ2-5): GAGVSQSPRYKVAKRGQDVALRCDPISGHVSLFWYQQALGQGPEFLTYFQNEAQLDKSGLPSDRFFAERPEGSVSTLKIQRTQQEDSAVYLCASKRAETQYFGPGTRLLVL.

This sequence joins TRBV6-5 and TRBJ1-6; D is unresolved. V was cut by 8 bases and J by 6 bases, with 14 bases left in between. There are 14 residues in the CDR3. Germline V gene data show CDR1 as MNHEY and CDR2 as SVGAGI. The CDR3: CASYDTGFNSPLHF. CDR3 coding DNA: TGTGCCAGCTACGATACGGGGTTTAATTCACCCCTCCACTTT.

J is TRBJ2-3 and V is TRBV5-1, with D uncertain. The CDR3 covers 15 residues. V was shortened by 3 bases and J by 4 bases, with 15 bases between the two germline ends. Looked up from germline, CDR1 is SGHRS and CDR2 is YFSETQ. The CDR3 spells CASSYGRSGSDTQYF. The CDR3 bases are TGCGCCAGCAGCTACGGACGTTCCGGGTCAGATACGCAGTATTTT.

The chain links TRBV5-6 to TRBJ2-5, with TRBD1 as a possible D gene (5 bases). Germline values: CDR1 SGHDT, CDR2 YYEEEE. Trimming cost V 4 bases and J 5 bases, with 12 bases left between them. This CDR3 comprises 13 residues. The DNA of the CDR3 is TGTGCCAGCAGCCAAGGGGTAGGCGAGACCCAGTACTTC. This translates into CASSQGVGETQYF.

The rearrangement joins TRBV11-1 to TRBJ2-2; D is uncertain. Trimming left V 1 base short and J 7 bases short, with 7 bases between. The CDR3 is made up of 13 amino acids. Germline values: CDR1 SGHAT, CDR2 FQDESV (reference sequence). The CDR3 protein is CASSLGENGELFF. DNA of the CDR3: TGTGCCAGCAGCTTAGGAGAGAACGGGGAGCTGTTTTTT.

V is TRBV10-3 and J is TRBJ2-7; 10 bases align to TRBD1. This CDR3 is built from 14 residues. V trimming: 6 bases; J trimming: 7 bases; junction bases outside the gene matches: 9. Germline CDR1 and CDR2: ENHRY and SYGVKD. CDR3 residues: CAIRGQGTAEEQYF. CDR3 DNA: TGTGCCATCAGGGGACAGGGGACTGCTGAAGAGCAGTACTTC.

The V gene is TRBV29-1, the J gene TRBJ2-5, with unresolved D. Trimming took off 4 bases at V and 3 bases at J, with 9 bases between the two ends. Germline CDR1 is SQVTM and CDR2 is ANQGSEA. There are 12 residues in the CDR3. The CDR3 DNA follows: TGCAGCGTTGGAGGCAGCAAAGAGACCCAGTACTTC. This sequence encodes CSVGGSKETQYF.

This chain connects TRBV5-1 to TRBJ1-1; D remains unclear. Trimming cost V 4 bases and J 1 base, with 8 bases left between them. This CDR3 has 13 residues. CDR1 is SGHRS and CDR2 is YFSETQ in the germline V gene. CDR3 region: CASSRGPNTEAFF. In DNA, the CDR3 is TGCGCCAGCAGCCGCGGGCCGAACACTGAAGCTTTCTTT.

The chain has TRBV19 and TRBJ1-5; tentative D call: TRBD1 (5 bases). Between the trimmed V and J ends, which lost 3 bases and 2 bases, there was a span of 20 bases. The CDR3 has 18 amino acids. The V gene's germline CDR1 is LNHDA and CDR2 SQIVND (reference sequence). As DNA, the CDR3 is TGTGCCAGTAGTATCAAGCCCAGGGTAGGGGTCGGCAATCAGCCCCAGCATTTT. Its translation: CASSIKPRVGVGNQPQHF.

The chain joins TRBV11-1 to TRBJ2-7, with a possible D match to TRBD1 (5 bases). The CDR3 has 15 amino acids. Germline loops: CDR1 SGHAT, CDR2 FQDESV (reference sequence). Trimming removed 5 bases at V and 2 bases at J, with 16 bases between. The DNA of the CDR3 is TGTGCCAGCAGCACAGGACGTACAGGTGCCTACGAGCAGTACTTC. It encodes CASSTGRTGAYEQYF.

The V gene is TRBV7-9, the J gene TRBJ2-7, with TRBD2 as a possible D gene (5 bases). Trimming removed 4 bases from V and 3 bases from J, with 16 bases in between. The CDR3 runs 15 residues. Germline V gene sequence: CDR1 SEHNR, CDR2 FQNEAQ (reference sequence). The CDR3 protein is CASSSSGSGVYEQYF. The CDR3 coding sequence is TGTGCCAGCAGCTCATCGGGCAGCGGAGTCTACGAGCAGTACTTC.

The V call is TRBV9, the J call TRBJ2-2; 7 nucleotides line up with TRBD2. The CDR3 covers 15 residues. The germline V gene has CDR1 SGDLS and CDR2 YYNGEE. With 0 bases clipped from V and 6 bases from J, the junction kept 5 bases outside the gene matches. In DNA form, the CDR3 reads TGTGCCAGCAGCGTAGGTGTAGGGAGGGCCGGGGAGCTGTTTTTT. Translated, it gives CASSVGVGRAGELFF.

The chain employs TRBV15 and TRBJ2-5, with no clear D. The CDR3 is 14 residues long. Per the germline V gene, CDR1 is LNHNV and CDR2 is YYDKDF (reference sequence). Trimming cost V 0 bases and J 1 base, with 6 bases left between them. The CDR3 region is CATSREDLQETQYF. In nucleotides, the CDR3 is TGTGCCACCAGCAGAGAGGACCTCCAAGAGACCCAGTACTTC.

J is TRBJ1-5 and V is TRBV6-5, with 7 bases identical to TRBD1. After removal of 6 bases from V and 6 bases from J, the junction contained 8 bases not matched to a gene. CDR1 and CDR2 (germline): MNHEY, SVGAGI. This CDR3 is built from 14 residues. CDR3 in amino acids: CASRLTGVGQPQHF. The CDR3 DNA reads TGTGCCAGCAGACTAACAGGGGTGGGTCAGCCCCAGCATTTT.

The CDR3 sequence is CASSQWTGGGGYTF. Here the CDR3 DNA reads TGTGCCAGCAGTCAGTGGACAGGGGGCGGTGGCTACACCTTC. The J gene is TRBJ1-2, the V gene TRBV2, with 11 bases aligning to TRBD1. The CDR3 is 14 residues long. Trimming removed 5 bases from V and 7 bases from J; junction bases left unmatched: 6. Germline V gene sequence: CDR1 SNHLY, CDR2 FYNNEI.

This chain joins TRBV25-1 and TRBJ1-5; 8 bases fit TRBD1. V shed 9 bases, J shed 7 bases, and the junction held 11 bases outside the gene matches. Germline V gene sequence: CDR1 MGHDK, CDR2 SYGVNS. This CDR3 region has 14 residues. The CDR3 region is CASQEAGGGQPQHF. In DNA form, the CDR3 reads TGTGCCAGTCAGGAGGCAGGGGGCGGCCAGCCCCAGCATTTT.

The rearrangement uses TRBV3-1 (or the pseudogene TRBV3-2) and TRBJ2-3; 9 bases match TRBD2. V trimming: 1 base; J trimming: 2 bases; junction bases outside the gene matches: 7. This CDR3 spans 17 amino acids. Per germline, CDR1 LGHDT and CDR2 YNNKEL (reference sequence). This CDR3 reads CASSQVPIAGVTDTQYF. In DNA form, the CDR3 reads TGTGCCAGCAGCCAAGTCCCTATAGCGGGGGTCACAGATACGCAGTATTTT.

The chain recombines TRBV11-2 with TRBJ2-7; TRBD1 agrees at 8 bases. The CDR3 runs to 16 residues. The junction had 12 bases not matched to a gene; V was cut back by 4 bases and J by 4 bases. CDR1 SGHAT and CDR2 FQNNGV come from the germline V gene. CDR3 nucleotides: TGTGCCAGCAGCTCCACCCGAGGACAGGGTTGGTACGAGCAGTACTTC. Translated, it gives CASSSTRGQGWYEQYF.